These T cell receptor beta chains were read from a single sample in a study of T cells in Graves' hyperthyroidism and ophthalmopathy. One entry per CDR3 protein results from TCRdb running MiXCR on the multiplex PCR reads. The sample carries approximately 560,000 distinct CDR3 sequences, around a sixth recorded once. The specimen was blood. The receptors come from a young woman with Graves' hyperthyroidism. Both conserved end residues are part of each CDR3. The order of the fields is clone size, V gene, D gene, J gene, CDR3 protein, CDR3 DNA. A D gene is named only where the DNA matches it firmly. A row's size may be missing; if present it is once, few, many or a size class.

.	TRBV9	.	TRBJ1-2	CASSADDRGYGYTF	TGTGCCAGCAGCGCCGATGACAGAGGCTATGGCTACACCTTC
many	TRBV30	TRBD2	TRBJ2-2	CAWRTPGLAGGGELFF	TGTGCCTGGAGGACACCGGGACTAGCGGGAGGGGGGGAGCTGTTTTTT
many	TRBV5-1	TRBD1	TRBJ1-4	CASSTGQKNEKLFF	TGCGCCAGCAGTACGGGACAGAAAAATGAAAAACTGTTTTTT
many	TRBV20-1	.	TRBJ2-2	CSARPPGTGELFF	TGCAGTGCTAGACCCCCAGGGACCGGGGAGCTGTTTTTT
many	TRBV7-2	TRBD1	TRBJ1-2	CASSQTGGGYGYTF	TGTGCCAGCAGCCAAACAGGGGGCGGCTATGGCTACACCTTC
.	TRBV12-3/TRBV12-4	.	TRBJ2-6	CASSSRSGANVLTF	TGTGCCAGCAGTTCCCGCTCTGGGGCCAACGTCCTGACTTTC
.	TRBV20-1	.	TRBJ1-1	CSANRQTENTEAFF	TGCAGTGCTAACCGCCAAACGGAGAACACTGAAGCTTTCTTT
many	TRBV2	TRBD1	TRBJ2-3	CASSGQGARNTDTQYF	TGTGCCAGCAGTGGACAGGGGGCTCGGAACACAGATACGCAGTATTTT
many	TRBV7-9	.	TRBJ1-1	CASSHGRGRGSVNTEAFF	TGTGCCAGCAGCCACGGGCGGGGGAGGGGATCGGTGAACACTGAAGCTTTCTTT
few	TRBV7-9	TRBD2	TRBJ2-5	CASSPGLAGLQETQYF	TGTGCCAGCAGCCCAGGACTAGCGGGACTCCAAGAGACCCAGTACTTC
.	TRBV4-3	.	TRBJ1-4	CASSQDPGREKLFF	TGCGCCAGCAGCCAAGACCCCGGTAGGGAAAAACTGTTTTTT
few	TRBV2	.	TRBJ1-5	CASSPDSFNQPQHF	TGTGCCAGCAGCCCAGACAGTTTCAATCAGCCCCAGCATTTT
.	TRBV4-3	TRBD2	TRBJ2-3	CASSQDPLAGAGTDTQYF	TGCGCCAGCAGCCAAGACCCCCTAGCGGGAGCGGGTACAGATACGCAGTATTTT
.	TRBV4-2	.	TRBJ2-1	CASSQVVIVSHNEQFF	TGTGCCAGCAGCCAAGTAGTAATTGTAAGCCACAATGAGCAGTTCTTC
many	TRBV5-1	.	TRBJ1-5	CASSLDGRGSNQPQHF	TGCGCCAGCAGCTTGGATGGCAGGGGATCCAATCAGCCCCAGCATTTT
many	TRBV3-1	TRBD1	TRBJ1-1	CASRKGGRNTEAFF	TGTGCCAGCAGAAAAGGGGGCAGGAACACTGAAGCTTTCTTT
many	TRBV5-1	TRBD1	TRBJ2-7	CASSPPTGGWDEQYF	TGCGCCAGCAGCCCGCCGACAGGGGGGTGGGACGAGCAGTACTTC
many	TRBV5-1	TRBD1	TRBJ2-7	CASMVSGDRGEQYF	TGCGCCAGCATGGTGTCCGGGGACAGGGGCGAGCAGTACTTC
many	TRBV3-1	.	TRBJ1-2	CASSQDRGLYGYTF	TGTGCCAGCAGCCAAGATCGGGGGCTCTATGGCTACACCTTC
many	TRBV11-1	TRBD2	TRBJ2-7	CASSFIAGVNEQYF	TGTGCCAGCAGCTTCATAGCGGGAGTTAACGAGCAGTACTTC
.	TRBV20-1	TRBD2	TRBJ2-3	CSATPLAGDTDTQYF	TGCAGTGCTACCCCCCTAGCGGGGGACACAGATACGCAGTATTTT
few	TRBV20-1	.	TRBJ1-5	CSALRWGNQPQHF	TGCAGTGCTCTACGGTGGGGGAATCAGCCCCAGCATTTT
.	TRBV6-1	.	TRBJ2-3	CASSERAADTQYF	TGTGCCAGCAGTGAAAGGGCCGCCGATACGCAGTATTTT
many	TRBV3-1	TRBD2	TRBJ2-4	CASSQAAGTSGSGSKNIQYF	TGTGCCAGCAGCCAGGCGGCCGGGACTAGCGGGAGTGGCTCCAAAAACATTCAGTACTTC
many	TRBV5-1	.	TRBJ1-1	CASSLQGGVVAFF	TGCGCCAGCAGCCTCCAGGGTGGCGTAGTTGCTTTCTTT
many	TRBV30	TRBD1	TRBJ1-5	CAWTGTGDNQPQHF	TGTGCCTGGACGGGTACAGGGGACAATCAGCCCCAGCATTTT
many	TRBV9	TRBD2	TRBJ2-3	CASSTGLADTDTQYF	TGTGCCAGCAGCACAGGACTAGCGGACACAGATACGCAGTATTTT
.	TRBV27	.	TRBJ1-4	CASSSGTGYNEKLFF	TGTGCCAGCAGTTCCGGAACCGGGTATAATGAAAAACTGTTTTTT
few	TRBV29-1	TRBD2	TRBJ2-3	CSVRGAGEDTQYF	TGCAGCGTTCGAGGAGCGGGAGAAGATACGCAGTATTTT
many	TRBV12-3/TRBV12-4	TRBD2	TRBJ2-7	CATRKAGGLYEQYF	TGTGCCACGCGGAAAGCGGGAGGACTCTACGAGCAGTACTTC